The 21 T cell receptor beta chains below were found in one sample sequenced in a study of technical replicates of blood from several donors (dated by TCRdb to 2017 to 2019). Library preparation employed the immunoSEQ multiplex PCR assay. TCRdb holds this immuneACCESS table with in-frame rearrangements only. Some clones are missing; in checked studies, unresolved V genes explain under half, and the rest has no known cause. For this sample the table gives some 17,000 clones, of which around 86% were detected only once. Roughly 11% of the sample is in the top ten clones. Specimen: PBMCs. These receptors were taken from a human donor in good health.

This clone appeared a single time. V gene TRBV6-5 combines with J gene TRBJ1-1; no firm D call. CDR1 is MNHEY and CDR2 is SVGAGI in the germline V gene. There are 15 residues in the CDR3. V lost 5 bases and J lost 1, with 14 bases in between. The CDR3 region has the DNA TGTGCCAGCAGTACGGATCCCTGGGCGAACACTGAAGCTTTCTTT. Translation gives CASSTDPWANTEAFF.

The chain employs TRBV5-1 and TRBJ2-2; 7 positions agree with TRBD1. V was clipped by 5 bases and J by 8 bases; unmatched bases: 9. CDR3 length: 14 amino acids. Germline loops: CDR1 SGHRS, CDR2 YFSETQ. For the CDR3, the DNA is TGCGCCAGCAGGGACAGGACCCCTGAAGGGGAGCTGTTTTTT. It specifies CASRDRTPEGELFF.

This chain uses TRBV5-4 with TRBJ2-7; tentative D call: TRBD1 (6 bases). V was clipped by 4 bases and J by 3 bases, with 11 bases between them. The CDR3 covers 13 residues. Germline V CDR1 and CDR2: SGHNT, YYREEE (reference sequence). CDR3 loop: CASSKDSNYEQYF. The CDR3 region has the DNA TGTGCCAGCAGCAAGGACAGTAACTACGAGCAGTACTTC.

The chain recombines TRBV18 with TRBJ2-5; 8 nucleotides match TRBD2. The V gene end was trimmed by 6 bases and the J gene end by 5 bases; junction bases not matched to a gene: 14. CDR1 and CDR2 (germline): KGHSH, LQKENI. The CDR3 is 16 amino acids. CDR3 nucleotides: TGTGCCAGCTCCCCCCAAGCGACCAGCGGGAGCGAGACCCAGTACTTC. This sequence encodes CASSPQATSGSETQYF.

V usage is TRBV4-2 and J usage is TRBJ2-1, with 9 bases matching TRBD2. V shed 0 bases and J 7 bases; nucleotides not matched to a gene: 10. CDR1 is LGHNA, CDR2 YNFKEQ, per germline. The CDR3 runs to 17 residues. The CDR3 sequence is CASSQEQAGGRWNEQFF. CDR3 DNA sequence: TGTGCCAGCAGCCAAGAACAAGCGGGGGGACGCTGGAATGAGCAGTTCTTC.

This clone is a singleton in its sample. CDR3 nucleotide sequence: TGTGCCAGCAGTTTTTCGGACAGGGGGAGTCATGAGCAGTTCTTC. It is translated as CASSFSDRGSHEQFF. The J gene is TRBJ2-1, the V gene TRBV28; 10 nucleotides line up with TRBD1. J was trimmed by 8 bases and V by 3 bases; bases with no gene match: 7. CDR1 and CDR2 (germline): MDHEN, SYDVKM. The CDR3 has 15 residues.

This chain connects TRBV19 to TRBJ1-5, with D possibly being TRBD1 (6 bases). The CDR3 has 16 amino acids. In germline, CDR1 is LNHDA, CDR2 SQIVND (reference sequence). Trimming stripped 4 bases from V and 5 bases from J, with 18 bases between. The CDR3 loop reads CASSRGGADNYQPQHF. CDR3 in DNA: TGTGCCAGTAGTAGAGGGGGGGCAGACAATTATCAGCCCCAGCATTTT.

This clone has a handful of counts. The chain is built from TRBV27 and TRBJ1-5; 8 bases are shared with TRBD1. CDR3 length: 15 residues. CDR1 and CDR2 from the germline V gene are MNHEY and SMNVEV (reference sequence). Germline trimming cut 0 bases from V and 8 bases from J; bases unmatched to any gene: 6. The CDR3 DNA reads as TGTGCCAGCAGTTTATCGCGGCAGGGGGCCGAGCCCCAGCATTTT. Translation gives CASSLSRQGAEPQHF.

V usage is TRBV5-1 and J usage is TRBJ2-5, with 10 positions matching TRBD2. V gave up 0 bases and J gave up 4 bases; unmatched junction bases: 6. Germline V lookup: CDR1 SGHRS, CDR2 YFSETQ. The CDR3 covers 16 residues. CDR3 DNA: TGCGCCAGCAGCTTGGGGCTAGCGGGAGCCCCAGAGACCCAGTACTTC. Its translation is CASSLGLAGAPETQYF.

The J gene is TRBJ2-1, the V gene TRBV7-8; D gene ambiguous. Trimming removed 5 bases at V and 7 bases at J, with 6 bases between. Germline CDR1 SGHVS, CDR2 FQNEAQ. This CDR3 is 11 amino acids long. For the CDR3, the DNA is TGTGCCAGCAGCCCTATAAATGAGCAGTTCTTC. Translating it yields CASSPINEQFF.

The CDR3 DNA reads as TGTGCCAGCAGCTCCCTAAGGGGAACCTACGAGCAGTACTTC. It translates to CASSSLRGTYEQYF. The rearrangement links TRBV5-6 to TRBJ2-7, with D possibly TRBD1 on 5 matching bases. Germline CDR1 and CDR2: SGHDT and YYEEEE. V was cut by 3 bases and J by 2 bases, with 12 bases left in between. The CDR3 loop spans 14 amino acids.

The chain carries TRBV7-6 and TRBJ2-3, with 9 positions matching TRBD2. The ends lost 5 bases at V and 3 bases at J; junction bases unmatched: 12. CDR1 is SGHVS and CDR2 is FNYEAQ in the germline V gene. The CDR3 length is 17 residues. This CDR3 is CASSHLAGGEGTDTQYF. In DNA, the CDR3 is TGTGCCAGCAGCCACCTCGCGGGAGGGGAGGGAACAGATACGCAGTATTTT. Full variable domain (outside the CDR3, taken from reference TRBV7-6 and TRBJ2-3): GAGVSQSPRYKVTKRGQDVALRCDPISGHVSLYWYRQALGQGPEFLTYFNYEAQQDKSGLPNDRFSAERPEGSISTLTIQRTEQRDSAMYRCASSHLAGGEGTDTQYFGPGTRLTVL.

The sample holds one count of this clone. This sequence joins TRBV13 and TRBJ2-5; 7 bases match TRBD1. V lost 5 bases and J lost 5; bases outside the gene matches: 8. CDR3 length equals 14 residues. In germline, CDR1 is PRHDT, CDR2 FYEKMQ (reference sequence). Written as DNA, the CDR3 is TGTGCCAGCAGCCGCAAACAGGGGATTGAGACCCAGTACTTC. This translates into CASSRKQGIETQYF.

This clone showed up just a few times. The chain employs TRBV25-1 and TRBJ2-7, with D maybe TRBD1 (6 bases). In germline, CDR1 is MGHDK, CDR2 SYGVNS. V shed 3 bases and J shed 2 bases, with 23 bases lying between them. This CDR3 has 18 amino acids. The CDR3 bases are TGTGCCAGCAGTGAGGTGGGTAAGACAGGCATCCGGACCTACGAGCAGTACTTC. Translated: CASSEVGKTGIRTYEQYF.

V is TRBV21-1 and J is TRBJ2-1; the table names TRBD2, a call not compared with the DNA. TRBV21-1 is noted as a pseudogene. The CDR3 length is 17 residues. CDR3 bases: TGTGCCAGCAGCAAACAGGGGGCCCTAGCGGGAGGTCTTTTGCAGTTCTTC. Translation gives CASSKQGALAGGLLQFF.

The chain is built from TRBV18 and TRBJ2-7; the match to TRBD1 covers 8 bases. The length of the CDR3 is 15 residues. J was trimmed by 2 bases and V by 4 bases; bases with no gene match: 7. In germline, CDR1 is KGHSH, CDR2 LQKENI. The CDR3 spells CASSLLSGGPYEQYF. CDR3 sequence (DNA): TGTGCCAGCTCACTTTTGTCAGGGGGCCCCTACGAGCAGTACTTC.

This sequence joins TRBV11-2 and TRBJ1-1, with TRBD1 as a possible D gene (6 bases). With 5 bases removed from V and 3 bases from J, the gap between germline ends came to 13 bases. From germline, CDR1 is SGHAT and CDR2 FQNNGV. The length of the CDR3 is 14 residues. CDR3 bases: TGTGCCAGCAGCCACGGACAGAGGGACACTGAAGCTTTCTTT. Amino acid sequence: CASSHGQRDTEAFF. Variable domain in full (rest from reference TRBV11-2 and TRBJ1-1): EAGVAQSPRYKIIEKRQSVAFWCNPISGHATLYWYQQILGQGPKLLIQFQNNGVVDDSQLPKDRFSAERLKGVDSTLKIQPAKLEDSAVYLCASSHGQRDTEAFFGQGTRLTVV.

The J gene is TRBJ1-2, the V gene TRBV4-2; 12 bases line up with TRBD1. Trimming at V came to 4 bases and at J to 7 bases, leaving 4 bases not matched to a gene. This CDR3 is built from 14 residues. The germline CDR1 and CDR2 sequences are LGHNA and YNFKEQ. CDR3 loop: CASSPVGQGAGYTF. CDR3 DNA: TGTGCCAGCAGCCCTGTGGGACAGGGGGCTGGCTACACCTTC.

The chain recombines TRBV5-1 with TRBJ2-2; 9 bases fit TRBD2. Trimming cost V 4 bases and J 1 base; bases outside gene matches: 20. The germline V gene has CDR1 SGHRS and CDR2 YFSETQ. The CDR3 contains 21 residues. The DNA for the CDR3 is TGCGCCAGCAGCAATGGGTTGGGTCGTGCTAGCGGGAAGGTGAACACCGGGGAGCTGTTTTTT. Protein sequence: CASSNGLGRASGKVNTGELFF. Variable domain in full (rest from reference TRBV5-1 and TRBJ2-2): KAGVTQTPRYLIKTRGQQVTLSCSPISGHRSVSWYQQTPGQGLQFLFEYFSETQRNKGNFPGRFSGRQFSNSRSEMNVSTLELGDSALYLCASSNGLGRASGKVNTGELFFGEGSRLTVL.

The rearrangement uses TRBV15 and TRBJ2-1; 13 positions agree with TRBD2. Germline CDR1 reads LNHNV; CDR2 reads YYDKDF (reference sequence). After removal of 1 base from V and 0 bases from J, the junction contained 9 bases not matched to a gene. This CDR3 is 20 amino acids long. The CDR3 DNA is TGTGCCACCAGCAGAGGTAGGACTAGCGGGAGTTGGGACTCCTACAATGAGCAGTTCTTC. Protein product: CATSRGRTSGSWDSYNEQFF.

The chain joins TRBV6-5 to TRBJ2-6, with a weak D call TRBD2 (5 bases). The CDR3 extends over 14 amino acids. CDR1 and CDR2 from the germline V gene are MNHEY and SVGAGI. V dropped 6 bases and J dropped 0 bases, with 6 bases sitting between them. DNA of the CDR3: TGTGCCAGCAGCCTAGCCTCTGGGGCCAACGTCCTGACTTTC. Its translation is CASSLASGANVLTF.